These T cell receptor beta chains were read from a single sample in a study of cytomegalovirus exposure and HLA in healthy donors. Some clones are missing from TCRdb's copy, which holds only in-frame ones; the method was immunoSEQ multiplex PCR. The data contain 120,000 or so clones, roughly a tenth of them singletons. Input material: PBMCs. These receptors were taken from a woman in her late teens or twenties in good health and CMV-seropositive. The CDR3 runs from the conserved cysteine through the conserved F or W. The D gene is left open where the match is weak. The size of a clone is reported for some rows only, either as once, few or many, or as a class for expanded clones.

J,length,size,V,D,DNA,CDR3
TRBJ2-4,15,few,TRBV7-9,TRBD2,TGTGCCAGCAGCACCTGGACTAGCGGAACAAACATTCAGTACTTC,CASSTWTSGTNIQYF
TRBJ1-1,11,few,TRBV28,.,TGTGCCAGCAGTTCCCCCCTTGAAGCTTTCTTT,CASSSPLEAFF
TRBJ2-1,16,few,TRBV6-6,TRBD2,TGTGCCAGCAGTTACCTCTTGGCTAGCGGCTACAATGAGCAGTTCTTC,CASSYLLASGYNEQFF
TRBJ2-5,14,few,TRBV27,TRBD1,TGTGCCAGCAGTCGACTGGGACAGGGCGGTGAGCAGTACTTC,CASSRLGQGGEQYF
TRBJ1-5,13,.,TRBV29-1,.,TGCAGCGTTGGGGCCAGCAGCAATCAGCCCCAGCATTTT,CSVGASSNQPQHF
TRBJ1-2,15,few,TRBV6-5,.,TGTGCCAGCAGTTACTCGATGGGAGGCCCGTATGGCTACACCTTC,CASSYSMGGPYGYTF
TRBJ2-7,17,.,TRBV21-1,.,TGTGCCAGCAACAATCCAAAGAAGCGGGAGGGACCCTACGAGCAGTACTTC,CASNNPKKREGPYEQYF
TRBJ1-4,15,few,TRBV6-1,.,TGTGCCAGCAGTATACGGACCCAGGCGGGCGAAAAACTGTTTTTT,CASSIRTQAGEKLFF
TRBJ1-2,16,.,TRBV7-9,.,TGTGCCGGATACCCGGGACTCGCGCAACCAACGTCTGGCTACACCTTC,CAGYPGLAQPTSGYTF
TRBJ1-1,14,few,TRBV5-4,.,TGTGCCAGCATCCAGGAGGGTTCGAACACTGAAGCTTTCTTT,CASIQEGSNTEAFF
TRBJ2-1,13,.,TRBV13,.,TGTGCCAGCAGCTCGGACTGGGCCAATGAGCAGTTCTTC,CASSSDWANEQFF
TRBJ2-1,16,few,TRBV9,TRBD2,TGTGCCAGCAGCGCCCCGTCGGGGGGGGCCTACAATGAGCAGTTCTTC,CASSAPSGGAYNEQFF
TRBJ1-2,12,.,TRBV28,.,TGTGCCAGCCAGGGCACTCGCTATGGCTACACCTTC,CASQGTRYGYTF
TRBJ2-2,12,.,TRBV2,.,TGTGCCAGCAGTGGGTCCAGCGGGGAGCTGTTTTTT,CASSGSSGELFF
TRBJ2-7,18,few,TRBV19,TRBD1,TGTGCCAGTAGTACCATTACCCCGACAGGGGCCTCCTCCTACGAGCAGTACTTC,CASSTITPTGASSYEQYF
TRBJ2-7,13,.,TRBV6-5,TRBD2,TGTGCCAGCAGTTTTGGACTAGCGGGGGAGCAGTACTTC,CASSFGLAGEQYF
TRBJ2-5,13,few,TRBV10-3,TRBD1,TGTGACATAAGTGTTGAGGGGGCTGGGACCCAGTACTTC,CDISVEGAGTQYF
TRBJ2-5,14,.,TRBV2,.,TGTGCCAGCAGTGGTCAGGGTTTGGGGGAGACCCAGTACTTC,CASSGQGLGETQYF
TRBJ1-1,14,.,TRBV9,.,TGTGCCAGCAGCCTCGAGCCCATGAACACTGAAGCTTTCTTT,CASSLEPMNTEAFF
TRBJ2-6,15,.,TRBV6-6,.,TGTGCCAGCAGTTTCAGTCAGGCTGGGGCCAACGTCCTGACTTTC,CASSFSQAGANVLTF
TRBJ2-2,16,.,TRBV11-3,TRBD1,TGTGCCAGCAGCTTAGGGACAGGGTCGGGTACCGGGGAGCTGTTTTTT,CASSLGTGSGTGELFF
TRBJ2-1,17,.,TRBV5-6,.,TGTGCCAGCAGTTCCGGGACAATCTTCTTGTTTTACAATGAGCAGTTCTTC,CASSSGTIFLFYNEQFF
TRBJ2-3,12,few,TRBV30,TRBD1,TGTGCCTGGGAGCAGGGGGCAGATACGCAGTATTTT,CAWEQGADTQYF
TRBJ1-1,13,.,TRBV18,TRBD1,TGTGCCAGCTCACCCGGACAGGACACTGAAGCTTTCTTT,CASSPGQDTEAFF
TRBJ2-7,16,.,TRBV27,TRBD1,TGTGCCAGCAGTTTATCCCGACAGGGAAGGGCTTACGAGCAGTACTTC,CASSLSRQGRAYEQYF
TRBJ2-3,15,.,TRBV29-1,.,TGCAGCGTTGACCCGGGGGATGAGATAACAGATACGCAGTATTTT,CSVDPGDEITDTQYF
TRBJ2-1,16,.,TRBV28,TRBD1,TGTGCCAGCAGCCTCCCCCCCGGGGACAGTTACAATGAGCAGTTCTTC,CASSLPPGDSYNEQFF
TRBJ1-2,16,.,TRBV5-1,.,TGCGCCAGCAGCCCTGGAATTCCGACTATTTCTTACGGCTACACCTTC,CASSPGIPTISYGYTF
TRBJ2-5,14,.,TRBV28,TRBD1,TGTGCCAGCACAGGGACAGGGGGCCAGGAGACCCAGTACTTC,CASTGTGGQETQYF
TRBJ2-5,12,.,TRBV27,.,TGTGCCAGCAGTCCTAGCCAAGAGACCCAGTACTTC,CASSPSQETQYF
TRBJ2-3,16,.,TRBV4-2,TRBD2,TGTGCCAGCAGCCAAGATGGGCTAGCGGGAGCAGATACGCAGTATTTT,CASSQDGLAGADTQYF
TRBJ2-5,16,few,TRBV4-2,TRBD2,TGTGCCAGCAGCCAGTCAATTGCGGGAGTATCAGAGACCCAGTACTTC,CASSQSIAGVSETQYF
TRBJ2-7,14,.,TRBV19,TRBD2,TGTGCCAGTAGTCGGCGGGAGCTAGGCTACGAGCAGTACTTC,CASSRRELGYEQYF
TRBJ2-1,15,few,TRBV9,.,TGTGCCAGCAGCCCCGGACAGAGCTCCTACAATGAGCAGTTCTTC,CASSPGQSSYNEQFF
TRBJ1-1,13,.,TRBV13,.,TGTGCCAGCAGCCCCCGCGGGAACACTGAAGCTTTCTTT,CASSPRGNTEAFF
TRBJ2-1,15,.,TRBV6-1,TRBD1,TGTGCCAGCAGTGAGATGACAGGGAAACACAATGAGCAGTTCTTC,CASSEMTGKHNEQFF
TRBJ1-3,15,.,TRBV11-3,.,TGTGCCAGCAGTCCCCCCCGGGACATTGGAAACACCATATATTTT,CASSPPRDIGNTIYF
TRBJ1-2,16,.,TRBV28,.,TGTGCCAGCAGTCTGCCGGAGTCTATTCTTAACTATGGCTACACCTTC,CASSLPESILNYGYTF
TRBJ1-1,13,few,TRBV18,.,TGTGCCAGCTCACCGAGGCAGTACACTGAAGCTTTCTTT,CASSPRQYTEAFF
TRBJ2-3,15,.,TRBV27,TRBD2,TGTGCCAGCAGTCTCAGCGGGAGGGCCCGGGATACGCAGTATTTT,CASSLSGRARDTQYF
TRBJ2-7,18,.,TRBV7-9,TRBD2,TGTGCCAGCAGCATGGGACTAGCGGGAGGGCCTATCCCCTACGAGCAGTACTTC,CASSMGLAGGPIPYEQYF
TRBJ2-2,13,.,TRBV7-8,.,TGTGCCAGCAGCCCAGGATCTTACGGGGAGCTGTTTTTT,CASSPGSYGELFF
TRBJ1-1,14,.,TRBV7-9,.,TGTGCCAGCAGCTTAGATTACAGGAACACTGAAGCTTTCTTT,CASSLDYRNTEAFF
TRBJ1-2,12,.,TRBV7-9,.,TGTGCCAGCAGTCCCGGGGGTTATCGCTACACCTTC,CASSPGGYRYTF
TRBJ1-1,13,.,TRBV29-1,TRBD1,TGCAGCGCAAGCACAGGGGGGAACCCTGAAGCTTTCTTT,CSASTGGNPEAFF
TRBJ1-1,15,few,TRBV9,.,TGTGCCAGCAGCGGGGGGGACCTCCCCTACACTGAAGCTTTCTTT,CASSGGDLPYTEAFF
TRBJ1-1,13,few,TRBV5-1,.,TGCGCCAGCAGCTGGGCACCGAACACTGAAGCTTTCTTT,CASSWAPNTEAFF
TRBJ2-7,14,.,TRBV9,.,TGTGCCAGCAGCTTCTCGACAGGCGGGTACGAGCAGTACTTC,CASSFSTGGYEQYF
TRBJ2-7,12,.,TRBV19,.,TGTGCCAGTAGTGTAGGACCGGGCGAGCAGTACTTC,CASSVGPGEQYF
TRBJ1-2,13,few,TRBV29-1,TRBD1,TGCGTGGGGGGGACAGGGGATTTATATGGCTACACCTTC,CVGGTGDLYGYTF
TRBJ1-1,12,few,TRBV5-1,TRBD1,TGCGCCAGCAGCTTGGATAGGGGGCGTCTTAACTTT,CASSLDRGRLNF
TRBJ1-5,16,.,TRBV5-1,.,TGCGCCAGCAGCGTCTTACCGGGAGAATCAATGGAGCCCCAGCATTTT,CASSVLPGESMEPQHF
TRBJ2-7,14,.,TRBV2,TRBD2,TGTGCCAGCAGTGTCAGCGGGAGCACCCACGAGCAGTACTTC,CASSVSGSTHEQYF
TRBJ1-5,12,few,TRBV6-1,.,TGTGCCAGCGGAATTTCGGGTCAGCCCCAGCATTTT,CASGISGQPQHF
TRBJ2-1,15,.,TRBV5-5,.,TGTGCCAGCAGCTTCTATAGCGGAACATACAATGAGCAGTTCTTC,CASSFYSGTYNEQFF
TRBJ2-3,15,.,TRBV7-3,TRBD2,TGTGCCAGCAGCCTCGGACTAGCGGGAGCAGATACGCAGTATTTT,CASSLGLAGADTQYF
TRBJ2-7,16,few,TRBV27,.,TGTGCCAGCAGTTTATCGGCCGGACAGAGGATCTACGAGCAGTACTTC,CASSLSAGQRIYEQYF